This TCR beta chain was identified during a study of OX40 agonist ivuxolimab in advanced cancers. As to this clone: Antigen: not known.

Profiled with immunoSEQ multiplex PCR; TCRdb holds only in-frame clones, not every one. Among about 100,000 clones listed, approximately 90% were seen once. Study results and caveats: Compared with others, partial responders at 0.1-3.0 mg/kg displayed clonal expansion among the lowest.

V was trimmed by 4 bases and J by 0 bases, leaving 17 bases between them. Germline V gene data show CDR1 as SGDLS and CDR2 as YYNGEE. The CDR3 length is 16 residues. This chain uses TRBV9 with TRBJ2-7; TRBD1 or TRBD2 may be the D gene (5 bases each). The specimen was CD4+ or CD8+ T cells sorted from blood, collected in a trial of the OX40 agonist ivuxolimab. This receptor was obtained from an adult with an advanced solid tumor such as melanoma, head and neck, liver or kidney cancer. CDR3 sequence: CASSLGAAESSYEQYF. CDR3 bases: TGTGCCAGCAGCTTAGGGGCAGCGGAAAGCTCCTACGAGCAGTACTTC.